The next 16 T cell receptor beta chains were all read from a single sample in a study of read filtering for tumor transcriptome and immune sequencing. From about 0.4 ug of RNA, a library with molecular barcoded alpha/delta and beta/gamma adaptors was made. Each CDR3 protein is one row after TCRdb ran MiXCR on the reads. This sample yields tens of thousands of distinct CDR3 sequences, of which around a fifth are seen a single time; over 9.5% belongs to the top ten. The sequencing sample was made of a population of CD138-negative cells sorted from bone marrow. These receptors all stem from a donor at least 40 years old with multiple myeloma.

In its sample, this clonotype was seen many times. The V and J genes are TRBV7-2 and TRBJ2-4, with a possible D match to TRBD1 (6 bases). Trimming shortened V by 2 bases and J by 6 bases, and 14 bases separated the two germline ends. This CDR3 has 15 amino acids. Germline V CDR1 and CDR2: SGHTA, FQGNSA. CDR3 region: CASSLQGSSRNIQYF. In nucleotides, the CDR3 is TGTGCCAGCAGCTTACAGGGGTCCTCCAGAAACATTCAGTACTTC.

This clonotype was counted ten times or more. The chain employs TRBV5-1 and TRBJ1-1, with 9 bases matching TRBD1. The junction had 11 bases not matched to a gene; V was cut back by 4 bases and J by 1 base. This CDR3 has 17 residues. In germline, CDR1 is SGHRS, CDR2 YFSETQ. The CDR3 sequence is CASSVFGTGFRNTEAFF. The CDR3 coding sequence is TGCGCCAGCAGCGTCTTTGGGACAGGGTTTAGGAACACTGAAGCTTTCTTT.

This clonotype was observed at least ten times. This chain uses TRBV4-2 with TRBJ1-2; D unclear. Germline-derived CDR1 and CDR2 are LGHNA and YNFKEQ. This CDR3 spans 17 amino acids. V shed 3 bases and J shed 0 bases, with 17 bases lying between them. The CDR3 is CASSHPTAQLANYGYTF. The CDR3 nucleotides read TGTGCCAGCAGCCATCCCACAGCACAGTTAGCTAACTATGGCTACACCTTC.

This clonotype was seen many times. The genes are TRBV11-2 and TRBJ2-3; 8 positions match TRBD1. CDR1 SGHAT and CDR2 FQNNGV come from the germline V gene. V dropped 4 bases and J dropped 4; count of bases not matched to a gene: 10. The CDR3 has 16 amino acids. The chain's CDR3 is CASSSYRGRMADTQYF. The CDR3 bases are TGTGCCAGCAGCTCCTACAGGGGGAGAATGGCAGATACGCAGTATTTT.

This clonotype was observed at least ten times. CDR3 bases: TGTGCCAGCGGGTTTTTGGAGACCCAGTACTTC. As protein: CASGFLETQYF. The V gene is TRBV12-3 or TRBV12-4, the J gene TRBJ2-5; D unclear. Trimming pared 8 bases from V and 5 bases from J, leaving 9 bases between. The CDR3 has 11 amino acids.

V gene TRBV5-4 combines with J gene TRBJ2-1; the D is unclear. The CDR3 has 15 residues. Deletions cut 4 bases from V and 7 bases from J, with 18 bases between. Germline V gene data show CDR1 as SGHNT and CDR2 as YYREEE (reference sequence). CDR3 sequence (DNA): TGTGCCAGCAGCCCCCACCCCCCACTGGGAAATGAGCAGTTCTTC. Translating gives CASSPHPPLGNEQFF. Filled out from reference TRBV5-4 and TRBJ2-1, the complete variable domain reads ETGVTQSPTHLIKTRGQQVTLRCSSQSGHNTVSWYQQALGQGPQFIFQYYREEENGRGNFPPRFSGLQFPNYSSELNVNALELDDSALYLCASSPHPPLGNEQFFGPGTRLTVL.

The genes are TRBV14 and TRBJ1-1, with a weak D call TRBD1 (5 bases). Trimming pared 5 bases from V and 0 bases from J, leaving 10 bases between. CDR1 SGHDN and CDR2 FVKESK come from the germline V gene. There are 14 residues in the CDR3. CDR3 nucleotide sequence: TGTGCCAGCAGCTCCGGGACCTTGAACACTGAAGCTTTCTTT. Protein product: CASSSGTLNTEAFF.

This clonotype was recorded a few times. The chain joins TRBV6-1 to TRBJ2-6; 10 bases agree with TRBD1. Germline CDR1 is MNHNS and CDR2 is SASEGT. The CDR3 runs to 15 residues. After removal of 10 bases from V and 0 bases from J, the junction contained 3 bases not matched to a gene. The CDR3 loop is CATRTGGSGANVLTF. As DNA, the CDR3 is TGTGCCACTCGGACAGGGGGCTCTGGGGCCAACGTCCTGACTTTC.

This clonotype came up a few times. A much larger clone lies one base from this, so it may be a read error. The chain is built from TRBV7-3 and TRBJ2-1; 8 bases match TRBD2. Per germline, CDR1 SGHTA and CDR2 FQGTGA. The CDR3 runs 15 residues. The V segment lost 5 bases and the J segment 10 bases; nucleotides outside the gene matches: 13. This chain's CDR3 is CASSPAGGLGGEQFF. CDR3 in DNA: TGTGCCAGCAGCCCTGCGGGGGGCCTAGGAGGAGAGCAGTTCTTC.

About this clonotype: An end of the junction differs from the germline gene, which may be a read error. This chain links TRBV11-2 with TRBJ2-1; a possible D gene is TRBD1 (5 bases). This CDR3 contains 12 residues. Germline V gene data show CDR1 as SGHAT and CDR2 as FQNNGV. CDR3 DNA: TGTGCCGGCAGCTTAGGGGTGGGGGAGCAGTTCTTC. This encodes CAGSLGVGEQFF.

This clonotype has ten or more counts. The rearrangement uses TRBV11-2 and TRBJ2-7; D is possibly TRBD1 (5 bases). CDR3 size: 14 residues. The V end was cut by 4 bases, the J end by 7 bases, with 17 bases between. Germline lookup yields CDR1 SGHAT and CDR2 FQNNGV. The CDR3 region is CASSSLARVSEQYF. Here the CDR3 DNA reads TGTGCCAGCAGCTCCCTGGCCAGGGTAAGTGAGCAGTACTTC.

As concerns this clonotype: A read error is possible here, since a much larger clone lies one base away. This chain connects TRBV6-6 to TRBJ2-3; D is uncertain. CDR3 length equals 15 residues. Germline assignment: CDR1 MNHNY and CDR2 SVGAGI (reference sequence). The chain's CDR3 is CATSSLTERTDTQYF. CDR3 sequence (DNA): TGTGCCACCAGTTCTTTGACCGAGAGAACAGATACGCAGTATTTT.

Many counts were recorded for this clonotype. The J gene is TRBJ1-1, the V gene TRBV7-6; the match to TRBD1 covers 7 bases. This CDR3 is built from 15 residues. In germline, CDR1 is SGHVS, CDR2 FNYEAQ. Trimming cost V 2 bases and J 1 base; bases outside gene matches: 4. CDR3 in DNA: TGTGCCAGCAGCTTACGACAGGGACGGAACACTGAAGCTTTCTTT. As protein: CASSLRQGRNTEAFF.

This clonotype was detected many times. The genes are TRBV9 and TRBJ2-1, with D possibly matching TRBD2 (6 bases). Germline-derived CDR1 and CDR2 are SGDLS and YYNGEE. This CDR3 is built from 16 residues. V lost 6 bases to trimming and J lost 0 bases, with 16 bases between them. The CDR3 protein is CASTPAGDSSYNEQFF. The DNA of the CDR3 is TGTGCCAGCACCCCAGCGGGTGATAGCTCCTACAATGAGCAGTTCTTC.

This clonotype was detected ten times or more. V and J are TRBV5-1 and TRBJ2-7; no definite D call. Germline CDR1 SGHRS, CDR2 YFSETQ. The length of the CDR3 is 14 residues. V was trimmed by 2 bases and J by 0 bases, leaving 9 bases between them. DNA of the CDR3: TGCGCCAGCAGCTTAAAGGTTAGCTCCTACGAGCAGTACTTC. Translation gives CASSLKVSSYEQYF.

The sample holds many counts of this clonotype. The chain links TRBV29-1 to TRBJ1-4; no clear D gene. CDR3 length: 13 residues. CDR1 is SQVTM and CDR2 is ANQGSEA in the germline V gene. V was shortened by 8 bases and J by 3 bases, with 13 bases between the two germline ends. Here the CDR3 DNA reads TGCAGCACTAAGGACGGCCCTAATGAAAAACTGTTTTTT. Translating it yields CSTKDGPNEKLFF.